The 23 T cell receptor beta chains in this list originate from one sample, sequenced in a study of cytomegalovirus exposure and HLA in healthy donors. The PCR employed 60 Vbeta primers together with 13 Jbeta primers. TCRdb's copy holds only in-frame clones and misses some; the assay was immunoSEQ multiplex PCR. The sample lists approximately 150,000 clones, 72% occurring once. The sample consisted of PBMCs. The receptors shown here come from a human donor in good health.

CDR3: CASSLAGAGYNEQFF. Here the CDR3 DNA reads TGTGCCAGCAGCTTGGCCGGGGCGGGGTACAATGAGCAGTTCTTC. This chain connects TRBV5-4 to TRBJ2-1; weak D call: TRBD2 (6 bases). Trimming removed 0 bases at V and 4 bases at J, with 11 bases between. CDR1 is SGHNT and CDR2 is YYREEE in the germline V gene (reference sequence). The CDR3 consists of 15 residues.

V gene TRBV18 combines with J gene TRBJ2-1; D is possibly TRBD1 (5 bases). Trimming pared 3 bases from V and 2 bases from J, leaving 11 bases between. Germline V gene lookup returns CDR1 KGHSH and CDR2 LQKENI. The CDR3 sequence is 15 residues long. The CDR3 spells CASSPVTGPYNEQFF. The CDR3 region has the DNA TGTGCCAGCTCACCGGTAACAGGTCCCTACAATGAGCAGTTCTTC.

This clone was detected only once. The chain joins TRBV13 to TRBJ2-5; 8 positions match TRBD1. The DNA end is more similar to TRBJ2-7, so the J call may be wrong. Germline-derived CDR1 and CDR2 are PRHDT and FYEKMQ (reference sequence). The CDR3 contains 13 residues. CDR3 loop: CASSPTGAGEQYF. CDR3 nucleotides: TGTGCCAGCAGTCCGACAGGGGCGGGCGAGCAGTACTTC.

The chain has TRBV19 and TRBJ1-1; D not certain. Trimming removed 1 base at V and 4 bases at J, with 10 bases between. This CDR3 is 14 amino acids long. Germline V gene data show CDR1 as LNHDA and CDR2 as SQIVND (reference sequence). The CDR3 reads CASSIVRDLTEAFF. CDR3 coding DNA: TGTGCCAGTAGTATAGTTCGGGATCTCACTGAAGCTTTCTTT.

This chain links TRBV5-1 with TRBJ2-1; TRBD1 matches at 7 bases. This CDR3 is built from 15 residues. Germline loops: CDR1 SGHRS, CDR2 YFSETQ. Trimming cost V 0 bases and J 7 bases; bases outside gene matches: 7. In DNA, the CDR3 is TGCGCCAGCAGCTTGGAGGCAGGGGGAGTGAATGAGCAGTTCTTC. Its translation: CASSLEAGGVNEQFF. Drawing the rest from reference TRBV5-1 and TRBJ2-1, the complete variable domain is KAGVTQTPRYLIKTRGQQVTLSCSPISGHRSVSWYQQTPGQGLQFLFEYFSETQRNKGNFPGRFSGRQFSNSRSEMNVSTLELGDSALYLCASSLEAGGVNEQFFGPGTRLTVL.

DNA for the CDR3: TGTGCCAGCAGTTCGAGGGGACAGGGTTATGGCTACACCTTC. This sequence encodes CASSSRGQGYGYTF. This rearrangement joins TRBV6-6 to TRBJ1-2; 9 bases match TRBD1. With 4 bases clipped from V and 5 bases from J, the junction kept 5 bases outside the gene matches. The CDR3 sequence is 14 residues long. In germline, CDR1 is MNHNY, CDR2 SVGAGI (reference sequence).

V is TRBV5-6 and J is TRBJ2-7; 8 bases line up with TRBD2. Trimming removed 5 bases from V and 5 bases from J; junction bases left unmatched: 6. CDR1 is SGHDT and CDR2 is YYEEEE in the germline V gene. This CDR3 has 13 residues. The chain's CDR3 is CASSRLASHEQYF. CDR3 DNA sequence: TGTGCCAGCAGTCGACTAGCGTCCCACGAGCAGTACTTC. Looking up the rest from reference TRBV5-6 and TRBJ2-7 gives the full variable domain: DAGVTQSPTHLIKTRGQQVTLRCSPKSGHDTVSWYQQALGQGPQFIFQYYEEEERQRGNFPDRFSGHQFPNYSSELNVNALLLGDSALYLCASSRLASHEQYFGPGTRLTVT.

The genes are TRBV11-3 and TRBJ2-3, with 8 nucleotides matching TRBD1. V shed 5 bases and J 6 bases; nucleotides not matched to a gene: 10. The CDR3 is 15 residues long. Germline values: CDR1 SGHNT, CDR2 YENEEA. CDR3 sequence (DNA): TGTGCCAGCAGCGATCGGACAGGGTTCGGGGATACGCAGTATTTT. Translating it yields CASSDRTGFGDTQYF.

The CDR3 sequence: CASSALQGRTYNEQFF. CDR3 nucleotides: TGTGCCAGCAGCGCGCTACAGGGGAGGACTTACAATGAGCAGTTCTTC. The genes are TRBV7-2 and TRBJ2-1, with D possibly matching TRBD1 (7 bases). Germline V lookup: CDR1 SGHTA, CDR2 FQGNSA. V was pared by 5 bases and J by 4 bases, with 18 bases between. The CDR3 sequence is 16 residues long.

V is TRBV19 and J is TRBJ1-2; TRBD1 matches 7 bases. V shed 5 bases and J 2 bases; nucleotides not matched to a gene: 11. This CDR3 spans 16 amino acids. Germline CDR1 reads LNHDA; CDR2 reads SQIVND (reference sequence). CDR3 residues: CASSQGVQSRNYGYTF. The CDR3 DNA sequence: TGTGCCAGTAGTCAGGGGGTACAAAGCCGGAACTATGGCTACACCTTC.

J is TRBJ1-3 and V is TRBV7-2; TRBD1 might be the D (6 bases). V lost 1 base to trimming and J lost 0 bases, with 10 bases between them. There are 16 residues in the CDR3. CDR1 is SGHTA, CDR2 FQGNSA, per germline. This chain's CDR3 is CASSLETGDSGNTIYF. The CDR3 nucleotides are TGTGCCAGCAGCTTAGAGACAGGAGACTCTGGAAACACCATATATTTT.

The rearrangement links TRBV4-3 to TRBJ2-2; the D gene is possibly TRBD1 (7 bases). V was clipped by 5 bases and J by 0 bases, with 16 bases between them. The CDR3 contains 17 residues. From germline, CDR1 is LGHNA and CDR2 YSLEER. The DNA of the CDR3 is TGCGCCAGCAGCAGCCCAGGGGGGCGATCGAACACCGGGGAGCTGTTTTTT. Protein product: CASSSPGGRSNTGELFF.

In this sample, this clone turned up once. V gene TRBV2 combines with J gene TRBJ1-1; D unclear. Trimming pared 6 bases from V and 3 bases from J, leaving 5 bases between. Germline V gene data show CDR1 as SNHLY and CDR2 as FYNNEI. The CDR3 contains 11 residues. The CDR3 coding sequence is TGTGCCAGCAGCTACTACACTGAAGCTTTCTTT. It encodes CASSYYTEAFF.

The chain is built from TRBV4-3 and TRBJ1-3; D is unresolved. The V end was cut by 0 bases, the J end by 0 bases, with 12 bases between. CDR3 length equals 17 residues. The germline gives CDR1 LGHNA, CDR2 YSLEER. The CDR3 reads CASSQDLGLISGNTIYF. The CDR3 DNA sequence: TGCGCCAGCAGCCAAGATCTCGGACTAATCTCTGGAAACACCATATATTTT.

This clone was picked up a small number of times. This chain links TRBV5-4 with TRBJ1-1, with 8 bases aligning to TRBD1. The germline V gene has CDR1 SGHNT and CDR2 YYREEE (reference sequence). J lost 6 bases, V lost 5 bases, and 9 bases had no gene match. CDR3 length: 14 amino acids. In DNA, the CDR3 is TGTGCCAGCAGTAGCCGGGACAGGAGCCCTGAAGCTTTCTTT. Translated: CASSSRDRSPEAFF.

The V call is TRBV4-3, the J call TRBJ2-7; D might be TRBD1 (6 bases). Germline lookup yields CDR1 LGHNA and CDR2 YSLEER. The V end lost 5 bases, the J end lost 0 bases, and 17 bases lay between the germline ends. This CDR3 region has 16 residues. The CDR3 is CASSKPGTSSSYEQYF. As DNA, the CDR3 is TGCGCCAGCAGCAAACCCGGGACATCGTCCTCCTACGAGCAGTACTTC.

The chain is built from TRBV11-2 and TRBJ1-1; TRBD1 agrees at 9 bases. The trim removed 5 bases at V and 3 bases at J, leaving 10 bases unmatched. This CDR3 is built from 16 residues. Germline lookup yields CDR1 SGHAT and CDR2 FQNNGV. CDR3: CASSPLDRGVDTEAFF. The CDR3 nucleotides are TGTGCCAGCAGCCCCCTGGACAGGGGAGTTGACACTGAAGCTTTCTTT.

The V call is TRBV27, the J call TRBJ2-7, with D perhaps TRBD1 (5 bases). The length of the CDR3 is 14 residues. Germline lookup yields CDR1 MNHEY and CDR2 SMNVEV (reference sequence). V was shortened by 5 bases and J by 2 bases, with 13 bases between the two germline ends. For the CDR3, the DNA is TGTGCCAGCAGTGGGGCTAACACCACCTACGAGCAGTACTTC. Translated, it gives CASSGANTTYEQYF.

This clone was seen a handful of times. The germline gene is not matched at one end of the junction; a read error may be the cause. The chain combines TRBV7-3 with TRBJ2-7, with a possible D match to TRBD1 (6 bases). Germline CDR1 reads SGHTA; CDR2 reads FQGTGA. There are 10 residues in the CDR3. The CDR3 region is CASLNREFSF. Written as DNA, the CDR3 is TGTGCCAGCCTCAACAGGGAATTCAGCTTC.

V is TRBV6-1 and J is TRBJ2-3; 10 bases line up with TRBD2. Germline trimming cut 2 bases from V and 1 base from J; bases unmatched to any gene: 3. Per the germline V gene, CDR1 is MNHNS and CDR2 is SASEGT. The CDR3 consists of 16 residues. CDR3 residues: CASSESLAGGTDTQYF. For the CDR3, the DNA is TGTGCCAGCAGTGAATCCCTAGCGGGGGGCACAGATACGCAGTATTTT.

The J gene is TRBJ1-2, the V gene TRBV27; 8 nucleotides agree with TRBD1. Per germline, CDR1 MNHEY and CDR2 SMNVEV (reference sequence). The CDR3 runs 15 residues. V was clipped by 3 bases and J by 4 bases; unmatched bases: 7. CDR3 residues: CASSFTGQGGYGYTF. The CDR3 DNA sequence: TGTGCCAGCAGTTTCACCGGACAGGGAGGCTATGGCTACACCTTC.

V and J are TRBV27 and TRBJ2-1, with 12 bases that match TRBD2. The CDR3 contains 16 residues. Germline V gene lookup returns CDR1 MNHEY and CDR2 SMNVEV (reference sequence). V trimming: 4 bases; J trimming: 6 bases; junction bases outside the gene matches: 7. CDR3 residues: CASSSYTSGGSNEQFF. CDR3 bases: TGTGCCAGCAGTTCCTATACTAGCGGGGGGTCCAATGAGCAGTTCTTC.

The V gene is TRBV19, the J gene TRBJ1-5; D remains unclear. Germline values: CDR1 LNHDA, CDR2 SQIVND (reference sequence). V lost 5 bases and J lost 5, with 13 bases in between. This CDR3 region has 14 residues. The CDR3 DNA is TGTGCCAGTAGTTTACCTGAGTTCTATCAGCCCCAGCATTTT. It is translated as CASSLPEFYQPQHF.